The clone carrying this T cell receptor (beta chain) was observed a handful of times. Its antigen is unidentified. This sample is drawn from a study of vaccination and CD4 T cells after COVID-19. Study overall: Participants were vaccinated with two doses, given as either BNT162b2 or mRNA-1273 vaccine. From HCoV-229E, HCoV-OC43, HCoV-NL63 and SARS-CoV-2, overlapping spike peptides were used to stimulate the cells.

Germline V gives CDR1 LNHDA, CDR2 SQIVND (reference sequence). The length of the CDR3 is 15 residues. V was shortened by 3 bases and J by 5 bases, with 17 bases between the two germline ends. The time point here: late sampling 161 to 241 days after vaccination in three convalescent patients. Treatment given: roughly 10-day PBMC culture with coronavirus spike peptide pools or control peptides (ViraFEST assay). After being plated at around 1.8 million per well, PBMCs were cultured with 9.5 to 10 IU/ml IL-2 and about 10 ug/ml peptide pools. Cultured CD4+ T-cell DNA underwent Oncomine TCR Beta short-read sequencing. TCRdb itself ran the PCR reads through MiXCR, one entry per CDR3 protein. Found here are some 23,000 distinct CDR3 sequences, approximately 41% of them singletons; the top ten hold around 5%.

Sequenced material: CD4+ T cells from blood, cultured in vitro, taken about 7 months after SARS-CoV-2 vaccination. The chain joins TRBV19 to TRBJ2-7; TRBD2 might be the D (6 bases). The source is a human donor who had recovered from COVID-19. CDR3 sequence (DNA): TGTGCCAGTAGTATCGGGGCGGGAAGGCCCCACGAGCAGTACTTC. Its protein product is CASSIGAGRPHEQYF.